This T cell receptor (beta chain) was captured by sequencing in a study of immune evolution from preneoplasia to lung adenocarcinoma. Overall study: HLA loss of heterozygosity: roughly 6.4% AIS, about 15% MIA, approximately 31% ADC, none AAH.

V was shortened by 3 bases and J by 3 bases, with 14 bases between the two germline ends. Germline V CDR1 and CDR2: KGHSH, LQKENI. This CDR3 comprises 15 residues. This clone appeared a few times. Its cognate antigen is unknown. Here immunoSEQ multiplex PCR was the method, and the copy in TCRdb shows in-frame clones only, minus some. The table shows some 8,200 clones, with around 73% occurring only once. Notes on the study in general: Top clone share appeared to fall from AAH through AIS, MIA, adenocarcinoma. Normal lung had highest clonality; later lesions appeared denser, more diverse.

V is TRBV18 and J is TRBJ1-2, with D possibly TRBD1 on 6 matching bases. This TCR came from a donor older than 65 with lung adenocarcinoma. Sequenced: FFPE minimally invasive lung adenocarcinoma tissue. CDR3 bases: TGTGCCAGCTCACCTGGGCAGGGGTCTGACTATGGCTACACCTTC. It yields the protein CASSPGQGSDYGYTF.